A selection of T cell receptor beta chains follows, all from one sample in a study of blood T cells in healthy people across ages. One entry per CDR3 protein results from TCRdb running MiXCR on the 5' RACE reads. The data hold roughly 800,000 distinct CDR3 sequences, with 58% observed a single time. Sample: blood. These receptors all come from a young man in good health. Both conserved end residues are part of each CDR3. D genes are given only for firm matches. Clone size appears in some rows only: once, few, many, or a class for an expanded clone.

clone_size: few
d_call: TRBD2
j_call: TRBJ2-1
cdr3_length: 15
v_call: TRBV29-1
cdr3_aa: CSVEDPGGAYNEQFF
cdr3_nt: TGCAGCGTTGAAGATCCGGGGGGGGCCTACAATGAGCAGTTCTTC

clone_size: -
d_call: -
j_call: TRBJ2-1
cdr3_length: 12
v_call: TRBV20-1
cdr3_aa: CSAPGSGAREFF
cdr3_nt: TGCAGTGCCCCCGGCAGTGGAGCTCGGGAGTTCTTC

clone_size: -
d_call: -
j_call: TRBJ2-5
cdr3_length: 12
v_call: TRBV25-1
cdr3_aa: CASSGADKTQYF
cdr3_nt: TGTGCCAGCAGCGGGGCCGATAAGACCCAGTACTTC

clone_size: few
d_call: TRBD1
j_call: TRBJ2-5
cdr3_length: 14
v_call: TRBV28
cdr3_aa: CASSLAGTEETQYF
cdr3_nt: TGTGCCAGCAGTCTCGCTGGGACAGAAGAGACCCAGTACTTC

clone_size: -
d_call: -
j_call: TRBJ1-1
cdr3_length: 12
v_call: TRBV28
cdr3_aa: CAIQREGSEAFF
cdr3_nt: TGTGCCATCCAACGGGAGGGCAGTGAAGCTTTCTTT

clone_size: -
d_call: -
j_call: TRBJ2-7
cdr3_length: 15
v_call: TRBV7-9
cdr3_aa: CASSQQVGGAYEQYF
cdr3_nt: TGTGCCAGCAGCCAACAGGTGGGCGGAGCCTACGAGCAGTACTTC

clone_size: -
d_call: -
j_call: TRBJ2-5
cdr3_length: 14
v_call: TRBV5-6
cdr3_aa: CASSRLDYQETQYF
cdr3_nt: TGTGCCAGCAGCCGACTAGATTACCAAGAGACCCAGTACTTC

clone_size: -
d_call: -
j_call: TRBJ2-1
cdr3_length: 15
v_call: TRBV9
cdr3_aa: CASSVGLVSHNEQFF
cdr3_nt: TGTGCCAGCAGCGTAGGACTAGTATCCCACAATGAGCAGTTCTTC

clone_size: -
d_call: -
j_call: TRBJ1-6
cdr3_length: 16
v_call: TRBV7-2
cdr3_aa: CASSRPPGYGYSPLHF
cdr3_nt: TGTGCCAGCAGCAGACCCCCGGGATACGGGTATTCACCCCTCCACTTT

clone_size: -
d_call: TRBD2
j_call: TRBJ2-3
cdr3_length: 15
v_call: TRBV20-1
cdr3_aa: CSARDLRGGEDTQYF
cdr3_nt: TGCAGTGCTAGAGATTTACGCGGGGGGGAAGATACGCAGTATTTT

clone_size: few
d_call: -
j_call: TRBJ2-1
cdr3_length: 12
v_call: TRBV10-3
cdr3_aa: CAISVQGLEQFF
cdr3_nt: TGTGCCATCAGTGTTCAGGGTTTGGAGCAGTTCTTC

clone_size: -
d_call: -
j_call: TRBJ1-2
cdr3_length: 13
v_call: TRBV29-1
cdr3_aa: CSALENNRPGYTF
cdr3_nt: TGCAGCGCATTGGAAAACAACCGCCCGGGCTACACCTTC

clone_size: once
d_call: TRBD2
j_call: TRBJ2-1
cdr3_length: 15
v_call: TRBV12-5
cdr3_aa: CASGRTSGRLNEQFF
cdr3_nt: TGTGCTAGTGGTCGTACTAGCGGGAGATTGAATGAGCAGTTCTTC

clone_size: -
d_call: -
j_call: TRBJ2-3
cdr3_length: 17
v_call: TRBV4-3
cdr3_aa: CASSRSGGESSTDTQYF
cdr3_nt: TGCGCCAGCAGCCGCTCGGGTGGGGAATCCAGCACAGATACGCAGTATTTT